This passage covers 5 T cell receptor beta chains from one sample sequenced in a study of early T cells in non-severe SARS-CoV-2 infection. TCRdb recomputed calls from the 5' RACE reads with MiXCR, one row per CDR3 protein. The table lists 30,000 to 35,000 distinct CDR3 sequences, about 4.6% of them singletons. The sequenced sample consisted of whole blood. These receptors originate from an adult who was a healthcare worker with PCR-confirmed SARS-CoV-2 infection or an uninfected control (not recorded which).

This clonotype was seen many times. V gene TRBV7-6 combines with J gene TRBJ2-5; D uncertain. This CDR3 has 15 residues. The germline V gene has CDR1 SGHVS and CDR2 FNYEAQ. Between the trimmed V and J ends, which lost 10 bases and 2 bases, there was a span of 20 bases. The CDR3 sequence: CATMDPKGRQETQYF. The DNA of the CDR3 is TGTGCCACGATGGACCCTAAGGGTCGTCAAGAGACCCAGTACTTC.

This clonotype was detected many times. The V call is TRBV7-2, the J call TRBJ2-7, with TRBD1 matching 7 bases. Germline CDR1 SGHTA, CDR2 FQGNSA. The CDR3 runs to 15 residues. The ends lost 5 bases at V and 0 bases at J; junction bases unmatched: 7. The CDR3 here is CASSATGWVSYEQYF. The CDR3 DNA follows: TGTGCCAGCAGCGCGACAGGGTGGGTCTCCTACGAGCAGTACTTC.

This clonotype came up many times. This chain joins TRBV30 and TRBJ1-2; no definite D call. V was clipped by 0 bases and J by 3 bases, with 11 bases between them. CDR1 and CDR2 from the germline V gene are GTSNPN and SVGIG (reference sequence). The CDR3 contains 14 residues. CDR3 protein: CAWSVLGGYYGYTF. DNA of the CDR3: TGTGCCTGGAGTGTACTGGGAGGCTACTATGGCTACACCTTC.

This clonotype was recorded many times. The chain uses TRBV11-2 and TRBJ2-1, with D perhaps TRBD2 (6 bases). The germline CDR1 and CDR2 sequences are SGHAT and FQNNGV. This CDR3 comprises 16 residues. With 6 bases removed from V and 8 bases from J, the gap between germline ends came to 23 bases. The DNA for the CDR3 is TGTGCCAGCAGATCTACCGAGCGGGCCCTACCCTATGAGCAGTTCTTC. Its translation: CASRSTERALPYEQFF. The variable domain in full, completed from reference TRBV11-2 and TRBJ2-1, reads EAGVAQSPRYKIIEKRQSVAFWCNPISGHATLYWYQQILGQGPKLLIQFQNNGVVDDSQLPKDRFSAERLKGVDSTLKIQPAKLEDSAVYLCASRSTERALPYEQFFGPGTRLTVL.

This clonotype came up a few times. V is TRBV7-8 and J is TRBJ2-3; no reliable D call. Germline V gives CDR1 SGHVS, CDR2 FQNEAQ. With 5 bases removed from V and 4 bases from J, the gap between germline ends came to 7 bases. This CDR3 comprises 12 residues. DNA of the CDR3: TGTGCCAGCAGCCCCACCCCAGATACGCAGTATTTT. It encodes CASSPTPDTQYF.